The clone carrying this T cell receptor (beta chain) was recorded a few times. This record comes from a study of response to subunit inactivated influenza vaccine. TCRdb reanalysed the RT-PCR reads using MiXCR and keeps one entry per CDR3 protein. The sample lists fewer than 800,000 distinct CDR3 sequences; less than 20% were seen once. Between the trimmed V and J ends, which lost 3 bases and 0 bases, there was a span of 8 bases. The length of the CDR3 is 14 residues. The material was PBMCs from blood, obtained approximately 12 days after vaccination. This receptor was taken from a man in his fifties who received an inactivated influenza vaccine. V and J are TRBV12-3 or TRBV12-4 and TRBJ2-5; D unclear. The CDR3: CASSFSRNQETQYF. The CDR3 DNA reads as TGTGCCAGCAGTTTCTCACGGAACCAAGAGACCCAGTACTTC.